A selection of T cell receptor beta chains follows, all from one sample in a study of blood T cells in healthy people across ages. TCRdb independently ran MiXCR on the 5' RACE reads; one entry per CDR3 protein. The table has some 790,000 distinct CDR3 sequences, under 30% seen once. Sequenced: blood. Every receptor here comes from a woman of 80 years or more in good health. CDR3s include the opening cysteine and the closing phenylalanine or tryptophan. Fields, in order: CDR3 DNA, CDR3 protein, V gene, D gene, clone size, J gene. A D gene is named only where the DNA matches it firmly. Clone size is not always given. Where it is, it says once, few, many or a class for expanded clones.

CDR3nt: TGCAGTGCTCCTTCTCAGGGGGGCTATGGCTACACCTTC; CDR3aa: CSAPSQGGYGYTF; v_gene: TRBV20-1; d_gene: TRBD1; abundance: few; j_gene: TRBJ1-2
CDR3nt: TGTGCCAGCAGGTTAACTCCTAGGGGGAACTATGGCTACACCTTC; CDR3aa: CASRLTPRGNYGYTF; v_gene: TRBV27; d_gene: .; abundance: many; j_gene: TRBJ1-2
CDR3nt: TGTGCCAGCAGTTTTGGGGGTCCCCTCATGAACACTGAAGCTTTCTTT; CDR3aa: CASSFGGPLMNTEAFF; v_gene: TRBV28; d_gene: .; abundance: once; j_gene: TRBJ1-1
CDR3nt: TGTGCCAGCAGTCTGAATAAAGGGGGCTACACCTTC; CDR3aa: CASSLNKGGYTF; v_gene: TRBV12-3/TRBV12-4; d_gene: .; abundance: .; j_gene: TRBJ1-2
CDR3nt: TGCGCCAGCAGCTTGGGGACTTGGGAAAAACTGTTTTTT; CDR3aa: CASSLGTWEKLFF; v_gene: TRBV5-1; d_gene: .; abundance: .; j_gene: TRBJ1-4
CDR3nt: TGTGCCTGGACTAGATCCTCTGGGGCCAACGTCCTGACTTTC; CDR3aa: CAWTRSSGANVLTF; v_gene: TRBV30; d_gene: .; abundance: few; j_gene: TRBJ2-6
CDR3nt: TGTGCCAGCAGTGATGGGACAGAAAAACTGTTTTTT; CDR3aa: CASSDGTEKLFF; v_gene: TRBV2; d_gene: .; abundance: .; j_gene: TRBJ1-4
CDR3nt: TGTGCCAGCAGTACCGCTAGCGGGCCCAGCACAGATACGGAATATTTT; CDR3aa: CASSTASGPSTDTEYF; v_gene: TRBV12-3/TRBV12-4; d_gene: TRBD2; abundance: .; j_gene: TRBJ2-3
CDR3nt: TGTGCCAGCACTCTAATGGGGATCCGGGACAACTCCTACGAGCAGTACTTC; CDR3aa: CASTLMGIRDNSYEQYF; v_gene: TRBV25-1; d_gene: .; abundance: .; j_gene: TRBJ2-7
CDR3nt: TGTGCCATCAGTGCTTTTTCCAATCCCCCCAATGAGCAGTTCTTC; CDR3aa: CAISAFSNPPNEQFF; v_gene: TRBV10-3; d_gene: .; abundance: many; j_gene: TRBJ2-1
CDR3nt: TGTGCCAGCACAGAAAGGGTGGCTAACTATGGCTACACCTTC; CDR3aa: CASTERVANYGYTF; v_gene: TRBV28; d_gene: .; abundance: .; j_gene: TRBJ1-2
CDR3nt: TGCAGTGCTAGTGTAGGGCACAGCTCCTACAATGAGCAGTTCTTC; CDR3aa: CSASVGHSSYNEQFF; v_gene: TRBV20-1; d_gene: .; abundance: .; j_gene: TRBJ2-1
CDR3nt: TGTGCCAGCAGTGCAAATAAGAGAAGTAGGGACAGATTCTATGGCTACACCTTC; CDR3aa: CASSANKRSRDRFYGYTF; v_gene: TRBV25-1; d_gene: TRBD1; abundance: few; j_gene: TRBJ1-2
CDR3nt: TGCAGTGCTAGTCGGGAGTCTTACAATGAGCAGTTCTTC; CDR3aa: CSASRESYNEQFF; v_gene: TRBV20-1; d_gene: .; abundance: many; j_gene: TRBJ2-1
CDR3nt: TGTGCCAGCAGCGTAGGCGGGTGGGGTGGCTACACCTTC; CDR3aa: CASSVGGWGGYTF; v_gene: TRBV9; d_gene: .; abundance: .; j_gene: TRBJ1-2
CDR3nt: TGTGCCAGCAGCTTGCAGGTCTATGGCTACACCTTC; CDR3aa: CASSLQVYGYTF; v_gene: TRBV7-9; d_gene: .; abundance: .; j_gene: TRBJ1-2
CDR3nt: TGTGCCAGCTCACCATATCTGAACACCGGGGAGCTGTTTTTT; CDR3aa: CASSPYLNTGELFF; v_gene: TRBV18; d_gene: .; abundance: .; j_gene: TRBJ2-2
CDR3nt: TGTGCCAGCGAGGCCCTGGGGGGGGGGTACAATGAGCAGTACTTC; CDR3aa: CASEALGGGYNEQYF; v_gene: TRBV7-2; d_gene: TRBD2; abundance: few; j_gene: TRBJ2-5
CDR3nt: TGTGTCAGCAGGAAACAGGGCGGGGTGGGTCAGCCCCAGCATTTT; CDR3aa: CVSRKQGGVGQPQHF; v_gene: TRBV6-2/TRBV6-3; d_gene: .; abundance: .; j_gene: TRBJ1-5
CDR3nt: TGTGCCAGCAGCCCTGGGACTAGTCACTACAATGAGCAGTTCTTC; CDR3aa: CASSPGTSHYNEQFF; v_gene: TRBV28; d_gene: TRBD2; abundance: .; j_gene: TRBJ2-1
CDR3nt: TGTGCCAGCAGTGCCGAACCGGCGGGGCTAGATACGCAGTATTTT; CDR3aa: CASSAEPAGLDTQYF; v_gene: TRBV12-3/TRBV12-4; d_gene: .; abundance: many; j_gene: TRBJ2-3
CDR3nt: TGCAGTGCTAGCCCGGGAGCAAATACAGATACGCAGTATTTT; CDR3aa: CSASPGANTDTQYF; v_gene: TRBV20-1; d_gene: .; abundance: .; j_gene: TRBJ2-3
CDR3nt: TGCGCCGGCAGCCAAGGGTCCGCGGTCTTGGGCACTGAAGCTTTCTTT; CDR3aa: CAGSQGSAVLGTEAFF; v_gene: TRBV4-3; d_gene: .; abundance: few; j_gene: TRBJ1-1
CDR3nt: TGCAGTGCTAGAGATCCTTCAGGGGCAACTAATGAAAAACTGTTTTTT; CDR3aa: CSARDPSGATNEKLFF; v_gene: TRBV20-1; d_gene: .; abundance: .; j_gene: TRBJ1-4
CDR3nt: TGTGCCAGCAGCCAAGATCCGGTGTATGGCTACACCTTC; CDR3aa: CASSQDPVYGYTF; v_gene: TRBV3-1; d_gene: .; abundance: .; j_gene: TRBJ1-2
CDR3nt: TGTGCCAGCAGCCAAGAGGGGGCAGACTATGGCTACACCTTC; CDR3aa: CASSQEGADYGYTF; v_gene: TRBV4-2; d_gene: .; abundance: many; j_gene: TRBJ1-2
CDR3nt: TGTGCCAGCAGCCCAACCCCTTACGGGACAGGGGGGGAAATGGGCCAGTACTTC; CDR3aa: CASSPTPYGTGGEMGQYF; v_gene: TRBV7-2; d_gene: TRBD1; abundance: .; j_gene: TRBJ2-5
CDR3nt: TGTGCCAGCAGGGCAGGGGTAACCACTGAAGCTTTCTTT; CDR3aa: CASRAGVTTEAFF; v_gene: TRBV6-5; d_gene: .; abundance: .; j_gene: TRBJ1-1
CDR3nt: TGTGCCAGCAGCCAAGGGCAGGACCCAAGGGCCAGTCAGTACTTC; CDR3aa: CASSQGQDPRASQYF; v_gene: TRBV4-2; d_gene: .; abundance: many; j_gene: TRBJ2-7
CDR3nt: TGCAGTGCTAGGGGAGTTCTAGCGGGGTACAATGAGCAGTTCTTC; CDR3aa: CSARGVLAGYNEQFF; v_gene: TRBV20-1; d_gene: TRBD2; abundance: .; j_gene: TRBJ2-1
CDR3nt: TGTGCCAGCAGTGACGTAGGGGGTGGCAATCAGCCCCAGCATTTT; CDR3aa: CASSDVGGGNQPQHF; v_gene: TRBV6-1; d_gene: .; abundance: few; j_gene: TRBJ1-5
CDR3nt: TGTGCCTCCATGAAGACAATGGGGGCTGAAGCTTTCTTT; CDR3aa: CASMKTMGAEAFF; v_gene: TRBV9; d_gene: .; abundance: few; j_gene: TRBJ1-1
CDR3nt: TGTGCCAGCAGCTTCAGGGTCCTAGGAGCCTACGAGCAGTACTTC; CDR3aa: CASSFRVLGAYEQYF; v_gene: TRBV7-2; d_gene: .; abundance: .; j_gene: TRBJ2-7
CDR3nt: TGTGCCAGCAGTCATGGACAGTCGAGCTCCTACAATGAGCAGTTCTTC; CDR3aa: CASSHGQSSSYNEQFF; v_gene: TRBV28; d_gene: .; abundance: .; j_gene: TRBJ2-1
CDR3nt: TGTGCCAGCAGCTTAGAGTCATTCTCCTACGAGCAGTACTTC; CDR3aa: CASSLESFSYEQYF; v_gene: TRBV7-2; d_gene: .; abundance: many; j_gene: TRBJ2-7
CDR3nt: TGTGCCAGCAGCTTGGACTTGGGGGGGGCACGGGATACGCAGTATTTT; CDR3aa: CASSLDLGGARDTQYF; v_gene: TRBV5-6; d_gene: .; abundance: .; j_gene: TRBJ2-3
CDR3nt: TGTGCCAGCAGTTACACGCAGGGTTACGGCTACACCTTC; CDR3aa: CASSYTQGYGYTF; v_gene: TRBV6-5; d_gene: .; abundance: .; j_gene: TRBJ1-2
CDR3nt: TGCGCCAGCAGCCTGGGTTGGGGGCGCAGGGAGGACACTGAAGCTTTCTTT; CDR3aa: CASSLGWGRREDTEAFF; v_gene: TRBV4-1; d_gene: .; abundance: .; j_gene: TRBJ1-1
CDR3nt: TGTGCCAGCAGCTCCCAAGCTGGAGGGGAGCAGTACTTC; CDR3aa: CASSSQAGGEQYF; v_gene: TRBV6-5; d_gene: .; abundance: many; j_gene: TRBJ2-7